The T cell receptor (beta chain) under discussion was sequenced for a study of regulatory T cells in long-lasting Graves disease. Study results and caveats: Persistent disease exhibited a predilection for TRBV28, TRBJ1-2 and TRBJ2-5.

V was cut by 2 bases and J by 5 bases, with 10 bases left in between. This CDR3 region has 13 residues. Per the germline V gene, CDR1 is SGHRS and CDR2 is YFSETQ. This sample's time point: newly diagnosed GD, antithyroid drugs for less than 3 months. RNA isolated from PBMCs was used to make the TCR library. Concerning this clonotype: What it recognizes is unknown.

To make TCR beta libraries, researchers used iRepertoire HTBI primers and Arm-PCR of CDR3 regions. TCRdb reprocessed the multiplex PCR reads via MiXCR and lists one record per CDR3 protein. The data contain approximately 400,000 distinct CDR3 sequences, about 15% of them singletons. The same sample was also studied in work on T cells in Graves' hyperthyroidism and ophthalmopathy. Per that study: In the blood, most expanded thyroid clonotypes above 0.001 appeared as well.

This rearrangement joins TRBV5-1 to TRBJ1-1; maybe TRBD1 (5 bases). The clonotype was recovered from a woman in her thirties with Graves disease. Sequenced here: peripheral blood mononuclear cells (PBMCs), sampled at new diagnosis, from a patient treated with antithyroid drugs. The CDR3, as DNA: TGCGCCAGCAGCTTAACCAGGGAGACTGAAGCTTTCTTT. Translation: CASSLTRETEAFF. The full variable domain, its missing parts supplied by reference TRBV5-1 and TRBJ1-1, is KAGVTQTPRYLIKTRGQQVTLSCSPISGHRSVSWYQQTPGQGLQFLFEYFSETQRNKGNFPGRFSGRQFSNSRSEMNVSTLELGDSALYLCASSLTRETEAFFGQGTRLTVV.